Shown below are 21 T cell receptor beta chains from a single sample sequenced in a study of T cell repertoires in cytomegalovirus infection (dated 2019 in TCRdb). No antigen is known for these receptors. The meaning of the sample's treatment or condition label: in vitro stimulation with specific CMV peptide epitopes to enrich CMV-specific T cells. These reads were obtained on an Illumina HiSeq 1500. TCRdb took the public reads, trimmed them with fastp at Q25, ran MiXCR for clone calling and kept in-frame beta chains. Each entry is one CDR3 protein sequence, shown with its most common DNA and genes. This sample comprises hundreds of thousands of distinct CDR3 sequences, 30% to 35% of them detected only once. Together, the top ten hold about 18% of the sample. This specimen was cultured PBMCs, taken from culture after CMV antigen stimulation. These receptors were taken from a human donor in good health (CMV status not recorded). Some clones in this sample may be carry-over from other donors' samples.

The V call is TRBV6-2 or TRBV6-3, the J call TRBJ2-3; possible D gene TRBD2, 5 bases. Between the trimmed V and J ends, which lost 0 bases and 0 bases, there was a span of 10 bases. The CDR3 spans 16 residues. The V gene's germline CDR1 is MNHEY and CDR2 SVGEGT. CDR3 residues: CASSYSLGDSTDTQYF. The CDR3 bases are TGTGCCAGCAGTTACTCCCTCGGGGATAGCACAGATACGCAGTATTTT.

This clonotype was seen a few times. This chain uses TRBV9 with TRBJ2-4, with D possibly TRBD1 on 5 matching bases. The V end was cut by 4 bases, the J end by 3 bases, with 17 bases between. Looked up from germline, CDR1 is SGDLS and CDR2 is YYNGEE. The length of the CDR3 is 16 residues. Here the CDR3 reads CASSPPGAGYKNIQYF. Written as DNA, the CDR3 is TGTGCCAGCAGCCCCCCTGGGGCAGGGTACAAAAACATTCAGTACTTC. Full variable domain (remainder filled in from reference TRBV9 and TRBJ2-4): DSGVTQTPKHLITATGQRVTLRCSPRSGDLSVYWYQQSLDQGLQFLIQYYNGEERAKGNILERFSAQQFPDLHSELNLSSLELGDSALYFCASSPPGAGYKNIQYFGAGTRLSVL.

This clonotype came up once. V is TRBV20-1 and J is TRBJ1-6; 7 bases fit TRBD1. This CDR3 region has 14 residues. With V trimmed by 1 base and J by 5 bases, 2 bases remained unmatched. In germline, CDR1 is DFQATT, CDR2 SNEGSKA (reference sequence). Here the CDR3 reads CSARVQGDNSPLHF. CDR3 DNA sequence: TGCAGTGCTAGAGTTCAGGGGGATAATTCACCCCTCCACTTT.

The table lists this clonotype with a count of one. V is TRBV6-8 and J is TRBJ2-1; D is undetermined. Germline V lookup: CDR1 MNHGY, CDR2 SAAAGT. V dropped 2 bases and J dropped 8 bases, with 10 bases sitting between them. The CDR3 loop spans 13 amino acids. The CDR3 bases are TGTGCCAGCAGTTACAGCCACAATGATGAGCAGTTCTTC. Encoded protein: CASSYSHNDEQFF.

This rearrangement joins TRBV18 to TRBJ2-7, with D possibly being TRBD2 (5 bases). V shed 7 bases and J shed 12 bases, with 22 bases lying between them. The CDR3 runs 13 residues. Germline V CDR1 and CDR2: KGHSH, LQKENI. CDR3: CASLISRAPTLYF. For the CDR3, the DNA is TGTGCCAGCTTGATTTCGCGGGCCCCGACGTTGTACTTC.

J is TRBJ1-5 and V is TRBV27; weak D call: TRBD1 (5 bases). The CDR3 consists of 13 residues. Germline V lookup: CDR1 MNHEY, CDR2 SMNVEV (reference sequence). Trimming took off 8 bases at V and 0 bases at J, with 8 bases between the two ends. This CDR3 is CASGHLSNQPQHF. As DNA, the CDR3 is TGTGCCAGCGGACACCTTAGCAATCAGCCCCAGCATTTT.

The rearrangement uses TRBV7-8 and TRBJ2-5, with a weak D call TRBD1 (6 bases). Per the germline V gene, CDR1 is SGHVS and CDR2 is FQNEAQ. Trimming left V 2 bases short and J 1 base short, with 11 bases between. The CDR3 has 15 residues. CDR3 coding DNA: TGTGCCAGCAGCTTACGCCGACAGGTCCAAGAGACCCAGTACTTC. This codes for CASSLRRQVQETQYF. The full variable domain, in which reference TRBV7-8 and TRBJ2-5 provide the parts outside the CDR3, is GAGVSQSPRYKVAKRGQDVALRCDPISGHVSLFWYQQALGQGPEFLTYFQNEAQLDKSGLPSDRFFAERPEGSVSTLKIQRTQQEDSAVYLCASSLRRQVQETQYFGPGTRLLVL.

The chain carries TRBV12-3 or TRBV12-4 and TRBJ2-5; perhaps D is TRBD1 or TRBD2 (5 bases each). Trimming left V 6 bases short and J 9 bases short, with 23 bases between. The CDR3 runs 15 residues. In DNA form, the CDR3 reads TGTGCCAGCAGGTCTTCTAGCCGCTTCTTGGGGGCCCAGTACTTC. This encodes CASRSSSRFLGAQYF.

Only a few counts were recorded for this clonotype. The chain joins TRBV6-1 to TRBJ1-2; D is unresolved. CDR1 MNHNS and CDR2 SASEGT come from the germline V gene. This CDR3 spans 13 amino acids. V was cut by 3 bases and J by 2 bases, with 7 bases left in between. CDR3 loop: CASSEQSNYGYTF. The CDR3 DNA reads TGTGCCAGCAGTGAGCAGTCCAACTATGGCTACACCTTC.

This sequence joins TRBV7-9 and TRBJ2-1, with 8 bases fitting TRBD2. Trimming took 5 bases from V and 4 from J; bases not matched to a gene: 4. There are 14 residues in the CDR3. Germline V gives CDR1 SEHNR, CDR2 FQNEAQ (reference sequence). The CDR3 spells CASSAGGRYNEQFF. The CDR3 DNA is TGTGCCAGCAGCGCGGGAGGACGATACAATGAGCAGTTCTTC.

The chain joins TRBV29-1 to TRBJ1-5; the D is unclear. V was trimmed by 7 bases and J by 7 bases, leaving 8 bases between them. CDR3 length equals 10 residues. Per the germline V gene, CDR1 is SQVTM and CDR2 is ANQGSEA. In DNA form, the CDR3 reads TGCAGCGCTAACGGACAGCCCCAGCATTTT. It translates to CSANGQPQHF.

In the case of this clonotype: Possible read error: a much larger clone is one base away. This chain links TRBV12-3 or TRBV12-4 with TRBJ1-5; maybe TRBD1 (6 bases). The CDR3 sequence is 12 residues long. Trimming removed 6 bases at V and 6 bases at J, with 9 bases between. This CDR3 is CASSQQGQPQHF. The CDR3 DNA sequence: TGTGCCAGCAGCCAACAGGGTCAGCCCCAGCATTTT.

This clonotype was counted between two and nine times. The chain joins TRBV4-1 to TRBJ1-6; tentative D call: TRBD1 (6 bases). With 4 bases removed from V and 7 bases from J, the gap between germline ends came to 17 bases. The germline gives CDR1 MGHRA, CDR2 YSYEKL. The length of the CDR3 is 16 residues. The CDR3: CASSLILDRRNSPLHF. CDR3 sequence (DNA): TGCGCCAGCAGCCTCATCCTAGACAGGAGAAATTCACCCCTCCACTTT.

This clonotype was picked up many times. V gene TRBV7-2 combines with J gene TRBJ1-5; D is perhaps TRBD1 (5 bases). The V end lost 5 bases, the J end lost 0 bases, and 11 bases lay between the germline ends. Germline V lookup: CDR1 SGHTA, CDR2 FQGNSA. The CDR3 is 15 amino acids. CDR3 residues: CASSPTGISNQPQHF. CDR3 bases: TGTGCCAGCAGCCCCACAGGAATTAGCAATCAGCCCCAGCATTTT.

Only a few counts were recorded for this clonotype. The V call is TRBV28, the J call TRBJ1-1, with D perhaps TRBD1 (6 bases). This CDR3 is built from 13 residues. The V gene lost 8 bases and the J gene lost 6 bases, with 16 bases spanning the gap. Germline lookup yields CDR1 MDHEN and CDR2 SYDVKM. The CDR3: CASRGGGRAEAFF. The CDR3 nucleotides read TGTGCCAGCCGGGGCGGGGGGCGCGCTGAAGCTTTCTTT.

This clonotype was seen a handful of times. For the CDR3, the DNA is TGCAGTGCCGACAACCCGGGACAGTTCTATGGCTACACCTTC. It is translated as CSADNPGQFYGYTF. This rearrangement joins TRBV20-1 to TRBJ1-2, with TRBD1 matching over 7 bases. The CDR3 length is 14 residues. The V gene's germline CDR1 is DFQATT and CDR2 SNEGSKA (reference sequence). After removal of 6 bases from V and 4 bases from J, the junction contained 11 bases not matched to a gene.

V is TRBV19 and J is TRBJ2-2; 10 positions match TRBD1. The CDR3 runs to 13 residues. Germline V gene sequence: CDR1 LNHDA, CDR2 SQIVND (reference sequence). The CDR3 DNA sequence: TGTGCGGGGGGACAGGGGAAAGCCGGGGAGCTGTTTTTT. It encodes CAGGQGKAGELFF.

The genes are TRBV6-5 and TRBJ2-3; 14 nucleotides line up with TRBD2. Germline V gene data show CDR1 as MNHEY and CDR2 as SVGAGI. V lost 5 bases, J lost 6 bases, and 7 bases stayed unmatched. The CDR3 loop spans 16 amino acids. CDR3 amino acids: CASSRLAGGLWDTQYF. The DNA of the CDR3 is TGTGCCAGCAGTCGACTAGCGGGGGGGCTATGGGATACGCAGTATTTT.

The chain is built from TRBV28 and TRBJ1-2; no clear D. The CDR3 is 14 residues long. Germline-derived CDR1 and CDR2 are MDHEN and SYDVKM. Trimming removed 2 bases from V and 4 bases from J, with 11 bases in between. DNA of the CDR3: TGTGCCAGCAGTTTACCCCTTGTTGCCTATGGCTACACCTTC. Translated, it gives CASSLPLVAYGYTF.

This clonotype has just a few counts. V gene TRBV28 combines with J gene TRBJ2-5; TRBD2 matches 8 bases. The CDR3 consists of 16 residues. The ends lost 4 bases at V and 3 bases at J; junction bases unmatched: 10. The germline CDR1 and CDR2 sequences are MDHEN and SYDVKM. CDR3 coding DNA: TGTGCCAGCAGTTCCATGCCGGGAGGGATGGAAGAGACCCAGTACTTC. It translates to CASSSMPGGMEETQYF.

The V and J genes are TRBV5-1 and TRBJ2-7, with D perhaps matching TRBD1 or TRBD2 (5 bases each). The length of the CDR3 is 17 residues. Trimming stripped 1 base from V and 0 bases from J, with 17 bases between. Germline V CDR1 and CDR2: SGHRS, YFSETQ. The CDR3 DNA reads TGCGCCAGCAGCTTGAGGAGTTCGGGGCACTCCTCCTACGAGCAGTACTTC. Its translation is CASSLRSSGHSSYEQYF.